This T cell receptor beta chain appears in the sequencing data of a study of blood T cells in healthy people across ages. Study-wide results and caveats: Shifts in expanded clonotypes may have been confounded by donor CMV status, which was unknown. The long-lived group displayed more naive CD4+ cells, plus higher diversity, than the aged donors did.

With a J-beta primer mix and a sample-barcoded 5' primer, a second PCR ran about 6 to 11 cycles. Each cDNA molecule, via a template-switch adaptor with 12 random nucleotides, was tagged. TCRdb used MiXCR to reprocess the 5' RACE reads, holding one entry per CDR3 protein. The sample yields under 950,000 distinct CDR3 sequences, 22% seen once. Staff drew around 10 milliliters of peripheral blood from each donor. As to this clonotype: The antigen remains unidentified. One end of the junction is discordant with germline, which a read error may explain.

CDR1 and CDR2 (germline): MNHNY, SVGAGI (reference sequence). This CDR3 is built from 14 residues. Sample: blood. The J gene is TRBJ1-4, the V gene TRBV6-6, with 7 bases lining up with TRBD1. The receptor comes from a man between 65 and 85 years old in good health. This chain's CDR3 is CASRQGGSNQKLFF. DNA of the CDR3: TGTGCCAGCAGGCAGGGGGGAAGTAATCAAAAACTGTTTTTT.